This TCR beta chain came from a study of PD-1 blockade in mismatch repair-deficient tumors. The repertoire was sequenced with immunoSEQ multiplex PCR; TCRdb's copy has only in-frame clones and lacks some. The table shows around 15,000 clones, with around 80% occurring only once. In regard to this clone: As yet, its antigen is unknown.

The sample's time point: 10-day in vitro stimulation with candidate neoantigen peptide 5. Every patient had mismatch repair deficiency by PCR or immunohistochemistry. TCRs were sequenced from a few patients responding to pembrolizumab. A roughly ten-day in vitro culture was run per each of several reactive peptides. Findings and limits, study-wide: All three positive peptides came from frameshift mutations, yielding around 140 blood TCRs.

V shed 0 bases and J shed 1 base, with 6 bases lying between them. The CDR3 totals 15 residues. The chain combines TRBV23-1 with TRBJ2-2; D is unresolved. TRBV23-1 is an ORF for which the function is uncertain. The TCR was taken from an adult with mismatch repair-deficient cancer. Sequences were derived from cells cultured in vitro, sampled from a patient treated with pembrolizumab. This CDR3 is CASSQSHENTGELFF. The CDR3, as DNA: TGCGCCAGCAGTCAATCTCATGAGAACACCGGGGAGCTGTTTTTT.